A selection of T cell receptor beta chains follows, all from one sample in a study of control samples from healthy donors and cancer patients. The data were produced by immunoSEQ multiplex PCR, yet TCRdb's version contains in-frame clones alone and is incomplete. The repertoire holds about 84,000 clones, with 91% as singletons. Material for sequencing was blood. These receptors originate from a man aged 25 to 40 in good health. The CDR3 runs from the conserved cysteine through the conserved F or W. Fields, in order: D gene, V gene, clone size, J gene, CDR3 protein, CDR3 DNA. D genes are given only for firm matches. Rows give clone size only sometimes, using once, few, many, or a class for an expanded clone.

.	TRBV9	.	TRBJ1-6	CASSPAGGEYSPLHF	TGTGCCAGCAGCCCAGCGGGGGGCGAATATTCACCCCTCCACTTT
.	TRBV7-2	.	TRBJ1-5	CASSLVWGRDLNQPQHF	TGTGCCAGCAGCTTAGTCTGGGGCAGGGACCTCAATCAGCCCCAGCATTTT
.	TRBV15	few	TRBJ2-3	CATSRDGADTQYF	TGTGCCACCAGCAGAGATGGGGCAGATACGCAGTATTTT
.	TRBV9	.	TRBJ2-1	CASSVLQNNEQFF	TGTGCCAGCAGCGTGCTGCAAAACAATGAGCAGTTCTTC
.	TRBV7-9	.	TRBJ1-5	CASSQGEFKDQPQHF	TGTGCCAGCAGCCAAGGAGAGTTTAAGGATCAGCCCCAGCATTTT
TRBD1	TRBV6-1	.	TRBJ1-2	CASSELQGARYGYTF	TGTGCCAGCAGTGAATTACAGGGGGCGCGGTATGGCTACACCTTC
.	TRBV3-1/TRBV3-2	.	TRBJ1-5	CASSQLGGEQPQHF	TGTGCCAGCAGCCAACTAGGCGGTGAGCAGCCCCAGCATTTT
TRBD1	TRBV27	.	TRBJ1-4	CASSDRGGNEKLFF	TGTGCCAGCAGCGACAGGGGAGGTAATGAAAAACTGTTTTTT
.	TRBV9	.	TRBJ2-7	CASSVDLAHHYEQYF	TGTGCCAGCAGCGTAGACCTAGCTCACCACTACGAGCAGTACTTC
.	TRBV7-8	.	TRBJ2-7	CASSLAVDLSYEQYF	TGTGCCAGCAGCTTAGCGGTGGACCTTAGCTACGAGCAGTACTTC
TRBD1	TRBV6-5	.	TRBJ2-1	CASSSAGTGRVNEQFF	TGTGCCAGCAGTTCCGCCGGGACAGGGAGGGTCAATGAGCAGTTCTTC
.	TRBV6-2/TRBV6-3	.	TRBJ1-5	CASSYTLNQPQHF	TGTGCCAGCAGTTACACCCTTAATCAGCCCCAGCATTTT
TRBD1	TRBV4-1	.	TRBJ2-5	CASSQKGTGLFQETQYF	TGCGCCAGCAGCCAAAAGGGGACAGGGTTATTCCAAGAGACCCAGTACTTC
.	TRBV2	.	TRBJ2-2	CASSFQIANTGELFF	TGTGCCAGCAGTTTCCAGATTGCGAACACCGGGGAGCTGTTTTTT
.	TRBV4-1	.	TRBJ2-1	CASSQEAGEQFF	TGCGCCAGCAGCCAAGAGGCGGGCGAGCAGTTCTTC
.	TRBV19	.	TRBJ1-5	CASSIVYPGSNQPQHF	TGTGCCAGTAGTATAGTGTATCCGGGTAGCAATCAGCCCCAGCATTTT
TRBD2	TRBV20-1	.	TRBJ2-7	CSASKTSGRRRRSYEQYF	TGCAGTGCTAGTAAGACTAGCGGGAGGAGGAGGAGATCCTACGAGCAGTACTTC
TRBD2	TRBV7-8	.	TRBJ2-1	CASSSTSGGTSYNEQFF	TGTGCCAGCAGCTCGACTAGCGGGGGGACCTCCTACAATGAGCAGTTCTTC
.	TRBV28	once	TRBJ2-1	CASSPRDGRMGEQFF	TGTGCCAGCAGTCCCCGGGACGGGAGAATGGGGGAGCAGTTCTTC
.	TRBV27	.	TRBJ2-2	CATMALRAGGELFF	TGTGCCACCATGGCTCTTAGGGCGGGCGGGGAGCTGTTTTTT
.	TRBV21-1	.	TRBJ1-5	CASRQHRYSNQPQHF	TGTGCCAGCAGGCAGCACCGATATAGCAATCAGCCCCAGCATTTT
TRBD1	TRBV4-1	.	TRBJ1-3	CASSQDWTGSSGNTIYF	TGCGCCAGCAGCCAAGATTGGACAGGGAGCTCTGGAAACACCATATATTTT
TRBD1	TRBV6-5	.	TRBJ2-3	CASSLSTGATDTQYF	TGTGCCAGCAGTCTATCGACAGGGGCCACAGATACGCAGTATTTT
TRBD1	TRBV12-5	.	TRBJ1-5	CASGLKTGGSNQPQHF	TGTGCTAGTGGTTTGAAGACAGGGGGAAGCAATCAGCCCCAGCATTTT
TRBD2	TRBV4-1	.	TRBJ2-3	CASSRLAGVTDTQYF	TGCGCCAGCAGCCGACTAGCGGGAGTCACAGATACGCAGTATTTT
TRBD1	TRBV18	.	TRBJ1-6	CASSVQGAQNSPLHF	TGTGCCAGCTCAGTACAGGGGGCGCAAAATTCACCCCTCCACTTT
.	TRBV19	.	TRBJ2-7	CASSEAVYYEQYF	TGTGCCAGTAGTGAGGCAGTTTACTACGAGCAGTACTTC
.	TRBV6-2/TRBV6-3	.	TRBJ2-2	CASSYPPRGSGTGELFF	TGTGCCAGCAGTTACCCCCCTAGAGGGAGCGGCACCGGGGAGCTGTTTTTT
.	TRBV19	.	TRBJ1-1	CASSPRTNTEAFF	TGTGCCAGTAGCCCCCGGACCAACACTGAAGCTTTCTTT